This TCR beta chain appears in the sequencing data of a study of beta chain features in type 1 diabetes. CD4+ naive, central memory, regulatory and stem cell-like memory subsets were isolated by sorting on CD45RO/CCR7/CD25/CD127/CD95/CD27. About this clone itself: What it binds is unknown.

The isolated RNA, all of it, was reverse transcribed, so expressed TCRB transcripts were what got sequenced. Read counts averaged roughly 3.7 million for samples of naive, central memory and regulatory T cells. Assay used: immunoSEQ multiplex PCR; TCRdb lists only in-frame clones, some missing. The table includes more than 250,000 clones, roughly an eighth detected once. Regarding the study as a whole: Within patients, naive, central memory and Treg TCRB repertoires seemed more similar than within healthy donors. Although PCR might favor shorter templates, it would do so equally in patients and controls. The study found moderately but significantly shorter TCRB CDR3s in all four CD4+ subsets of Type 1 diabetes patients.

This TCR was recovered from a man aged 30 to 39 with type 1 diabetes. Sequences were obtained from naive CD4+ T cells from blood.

DNA of the CDR3: TGTGCCAGCAGCCGAAGCGGCGGACGGGGAAATCAGCCCCAGCATTTT. As protein: CASSRSGGRGNQPQHF. This rearrangement joins TRBV4-2 to TRBJ1-5; D gene ambiguous. Trimming pared 4 bases from V and 4 bases from J, leaving 17 bases between. This CDR3 is 16 amino acids long. Germline-derived CDR1 and CDR2 are LGHNA and YNFKEQ.